This TCR beta chain was captured by sequencing in a study of blood T cell repertoires in COVID-19. Study-level information: The study drew acute and convalescent COVID-19 samples from the United States, Italy and Spain. PBMCs, B-cell-depleted T cells, or T cells provided the cDNA or gDNA that made up the material.

Source study methods: Estimation of nucleated cell counts was performed using reference gene primer amplification. Profiled with immunoSEQ multiplex PCR; TCRdb holds only in-frame clones, not every one. That table is the source of V, J and clone size, and D and trimming were worked out from the DNA. The table includes about 160,000 clones, roughly 91% detected once. With 7 bases removed from V and 1 base from J, the gap between germline ends came to 17 bases. The germline V gene encodes CDR1 LNHDA and CDR2 SQIVND (reference sequence). The CDR3 is 16 residues long. The chain recombines TRBV19 with TRBJ1-5; possibly TRBD1 for D (6 bases). This sequence was found in a woman between 45 and 60 years old with acute or convalescent COVID-19. Specimen: peripheral blood. Here the CDR3 reads CASTHSRGWSNQPQHF. The DNA for the CDR3 is TGTGCCAGTACTCATTCCAGGGGTTGGAGCAATCAGCCCCAGCATTTT.